Each of the 17 T cell receptor beta chains below was sequenced from the same sample in a study of regulatory T cells in long-lasting Graves disease. The time point: newly diagnosed GD, antithyroid drugs for less than 3 months. With RNA extracted from PBMCs as input, the TCR library was made. Sequencing libraries for TCR beta were prepared with iRepertoire HTBI primers and Arm-PCR of CDR3 regions. TCRdb independently ran MiXCR on the multiplex PCR reads; one entry per CDR3 protein. This table has under 300,000 distinct CDR3 sequences, 20% to 25% appearing once. Here the sequenced sample was peripheral blood mononuclear cells (PBMCs), taken at new diagnosis, from a patient treated with antithyroid drugs. The receptor set was obtained from a female donor with Graves disease.

This clonotype came up many times. The chain employs TRBV18 and TRBJ2-4; no firm D call. There are 15 residues in the CDR3. The germline CDR1 and CDR2 sequences are KGHSH and LQKENI. Trimming cost V 6 bases and J 0 bases, with 12 bases left between them. The CDR3 spells CASSRDGVAKNIQYF. In DNA, the CDR3 is TGTGCCAGCTCGCGTGATGGGGTAGCCAAAAACATTCAGTACTTC.

The chain is built from TRBV4-3 and TRBJ1-1, with D perhaps TRBD1 (6 bases). Germline CDR1 LGHNA, CDR2 YSLEER. With 0 bases removed from V and 2 bases from J, the gap between germline ends came to 19 bases. The CDR3 is 18 amino acids. CDR3 sequence (DNA): TGCGCCAGCAGCCAAGAGTTGACAGGTATTAGATTTAACACTGAAGCTTTCTTT. Translated: CASSQELTGIRFNTEAFF.

The table lists this clonotype with many counts. The rearrangement joins TRBV7-9 to TRBJ2-3; 9 bases line up with TRBD2. The CDR3 has 15 residues. Germline lookup yields CDR1 SEHNR and CDR2 FQNEAQ (reference sequence). Germline trimming cut 4 bases from V and 5 bases from J; bases unmatched to any gene: 7. The CDR3 reads CASSYLAGAGDTQYF. In DNA form, the CDR3 reads TGTGCCAGCAGCTACTTAGCGGGAGCGGGAGATACGCAGTATTTT.

This clonotype has at least ten counts. The rearrangement uses TRBV5-1 and TRBJ2-7; D unresolved. CDR1 and CDR2 from the germline V gene are SGHRS and YFSETQ. Trimming removed 5 bases from V and 5 bases from J, with 17 bases in between. This CDR3 is built from 14 residues. CDR3 residues: CASSFTDPGDEQYF. As DNA, the CDR3 is TGCGCCAGCAGTTTTACGGACCCAGGCGACGAGCAGTACTTC.

The V and J genes are TRBV28 and TRBJ2-7; TRBD1 is a possible D gene (5 bases). CDR3 size: 13 residues. Germline loops: CDR1 MDHEN, CDR2 SYDVKM. Trimming cost V 11 bases and J 1 base, with 15 bases left between them. The DNA for the CDR3 is TGTGCCGGGAAGGGGTTGGGATCCTACGAGCAGTACTTC. Protein sequence: CAGKGLGSYEQYF.

This clonotype was detected many times. The chain employs TRBV7-3 and TRBJ2-7; no clear D. The CDR3 contains 11 residues. Germline lookup yields CDR1 SGHTA and CDR2 FQGTGA. V was cut by 7 bases and J by 6 bases, with 10 bases left in between. The CDR3 reads CASTASGEQYF. As DNA, the CDR3 is TGTGCCAGCACCGCGTCAGGCGAGCAGTACTTC. Full variable domain (outside the CDR3, taken from reference TRBV7-3 and TRBJ2-7): GAGVSQTPSNKVTEKGKYVELRCDPISGHTALYWYRQSLGQGPEFLIYFQGTGAADDSGLPNDRFFAVRPEGSVSTLKIQRTERGDSAVYLCASTASGEQYFGPGTRLTVT.

The table lists this clonotype with many counts. The chain combines TRBV2 with TRBJ1-5; no definite D call. The CDR3 is 13 amino acids. Germline V gene sequence: CDR1 SNHLY, CDR2 FYNNEI. V was shortened by 4 bases and J by 1 base, with 5 bases between the two germline ends. The CDR3 nucleotides are TGTGCCAGCAGTGGGGTAAGCAATCAGCCCCAGCATTTT. Translation: CASSGVSNQPQHF.

The chain recombines TRBV19 with TRBJ2-7; 8 bases line up with TRBD2. V trimming: 4 bases; J trimming: 3 bases; junction bases outside the gene matches: 8. This CDR3 comprises 15 residues. Germline V gene lookup returns CDR1 LNHDA and CDR2 SQIVND (reference sequence). Here the CDR3 reads CASSNLPGGGYEQYF. CDR3 in DNA: TGTGCCAGTAGTAATCTTCCGGGAGGGGGCTACGAGCAGTACTTC.

This clonotype was counted many times. This sequence joins TRBV7-2 and TRBJ2-5, with D perhaps matching TRBD1 (6 bases). Germline-derived CDR1 and CDR2 are SGHTA and FQGNSA. This CDR3 has 13 amino acids. The germline V and J ends were trimmed by 5 bases and 4 bases, with 11 bases remaining between them. The CDR3 DNA reads as TGTGCCAGCAGCCCCAGGGGAGTAGAGACCCAGTACTTC. It codes for CASSPRGVETQYF.

The chain recombines TRBV5-4 with TRBJ2-4; D uncertain. In germline, CDR1 is SGHNT, CDR2 YYREEE (reference sequence). Trimming stripped 0 bases from V and 5 bases from J, with 9 bases between. CDR3 length: 14 amino acids. CDR3 sequence reads: CASSLDPPENIQYF. CDR3 bases: TGTGCCAGCAGCTTGGATCCCCCTGAAAACATTCAGTACTTC.

This clonotype was recorded at least ten times. The chain has TRBV5-1 and TRBJ2-6, with D tentatively TRBD1 (6 bases). This CDR3 comprises 15 residues. Trimming removed 2 bases at V and 4 bases at J, with 10 bases between. Germline CDR1 reads SGHRS; CDR2 reads YFSETQ. CDR3 loop: CASSFQGRGANVLTF. CDR3 DNA sequence: TGCGCCAGCAGCTTCCAGGGGAGAGGGGCCAACGTCCTGACTTTC.

This clonotype was seen at least ten times. The chain employs TRBV7-9 and TRBJ2-7, with a tentative D call TRBD1 (5 bases). V gave up 5 bases and J gave up 3 bases, with 14 bases separating them. Germline values: CDR1 SEHNR, CDR2 FQNEAQ (reference sequence). This CDR3 is 14 amino acids long. The CDR3 is CASSADQGYYEQYF. In nucleotides, the CDR3 is TGTGCCAGCAGCGCAGATCAGGGTTACTACGAGCAGTACTTC.

The chain carries TRBV18 and TRBJ1-3, with D perhaps TRBD1 (5 bases). The germline V gene encodes CDR1 KGHSH and CDR2 LQKENI. Trimming shortened V by 0 bases and J by 4 bases, and 10 bases separated the two germline ends. CDR3 length: 15 residues. CDR3 loop: CASSPPNGDGNTIYF. The CDR3 DNA is TGTGCCAGCTCACCACCCAACGGGGACGGAAACACCATATATTTT.

The gene calls are TRBV24-1 and TRBJ2-3, with 9 bases matching TRBD1. This CDR3 comprises 20 residues. The germline gives CDR1 KGHDR, CDR2 SFDVKD. Trimming took 0 bases from V and 2 from J; bases not matched to a gene: 14. In DNA, the CDR3 is TGTGCCACCAGTGATTTGGACCCTACCTCGGACAGGGGACACACAGATACGCAGTATTTT. Its protein is CATSDLDPTSDRGHTDTQYF.

Points on this clonotype: Possible read error: a much larger clone is one base away. V usage is TRBV11-2 and J usage is TRBJ2-2, with D perhaps matching TRBD2 (6 bases). Trimming removed 8 bases from V and 4 bases from J, with 17 bases in between. The CDR3 spans 15 residues. Per germline, CDR1 SGHAT and CDR2 FQNNGV. The CDR3 DNA follows: TGTGCCAGCGCTACGTGGGCTAGCGTCACCGGGGAGCTGTTTTTT. This translates into CASATWASVTGELFF.

The V gene is TRBV5-1, the J gene TRBJ2-2; 9 bases line up with TRBD1. V was clipped by 1 base and J by 5 bases; unmatched bases: 9. Per germline, CDR1 SGHRS and CDR2 YFSETQ. This CDR3 region has 17 residues. In nucleotides, the CDR3 is TGCGCCAGCAGCTTGAGGTTCGGACAGGGGTGGACCGGGGAGCTGTTTTTT. It codes for CASSLRFGQGWTGELFF.

The chain uses TRBV14 and TRBJ2-7; 8 nucleotides align to TRBD2. V lost 6 bases and J lost 0; bases outside the gene matches: 10. CDR3 size: 16 residues. The V gene's germline CDR1 is SGHDN and CDR2 FVKESK. In nucleotides, the CDR3 is TGTGCCAGCAGTCCCTTCCTAGCGGGTGGCTCCTACGAGCAGTACTTC. Protein: CASSPFLAGGSYEQYF.